The rows below give T cell receptor beta chains drawn from one sample of a study of blood T cells in healthy people across ages. Using its own MiXCR run on the 5' RACE reads, TCRdb lists one record per CDR3 protein. The profile covers roughly 680,000 distinct CDR3 sequences, with 52% appearing a single time and approximately 15% taken by the ten largest. Material: blood. These receptors all come from a woman of 80 years or more in good health. Each CDR3 is given without its conserved first and last residue.

>TRBV24-1
ATSEGPTELDRAGNTIY
>TRBV4-1
ASSQSGGGIRNEQF
>TRBV20-1
SARDEEGPGANVLT
>TRBV29-1
SVGGQRSSNYGYT
>TRBV12-3/TRBV12-4
ASSLRRGDYGYT
>TRBV12-3/TRBV12-4
ASSLTAYEQY
>TRBV7-2
ASSLMTGGQYGYT
>TRBV7-2
ASSLEGGRDTQY
>TRBV20-1
SARDLDGGVDNEQF
>TRBV27
ASRPITISDTQY
>TRBV20-1
SASRPWTSGLWGEQF
>TRBV25-1
ASTGAQNTEAF
>TRBV5-1
ASSLERQFNTDTQY
>TRBV20-1
SAGGQTNSPLH
>TRBV6-2/TRBV6-3
ASSADGNQETQY
>TRBV4-3
ASSRVLAGGGTQY
>TRBV24-1
ATSDASGRYNEQF
>TRBV12-3/TRBV12-4
ASSLGQRGQETQY
>TRBV29-1
SVEEALRLDRAKNIQY
>TRBV20-1
SAGRRAGISNSPLH
>TRBV5-1
ASSQGGIDEQF
>TRBV7-9
ASSSLGAAF
>TRBV20-1
SANGLNRQGLVNEQY
>TRBV5-1
ASSLEGGAYSEQF
>TRBV25-1
ASSAAGAETQY
>TRBV7-2
ASSSDYEPYNEQF
>TRBV20-1
SARTVSGANVLT
>TRBV7-3
ASSLEGGGPYNEQF
>TRBV20-1
SARDRVKNTDTQY
>TRBV20-1
SADALVVKDRSSYEQY
>TRBV20-1
SARAGRDYGYT
>TRBV20-1
SASWPGTPTSTDTQY
>TRBV3-1
ASSHLRVKGTEAF
>TRBV25-1
ASSDSFGYT
>TRBV5-1
ASSRDQYNEQY
>TRBV5-1
ASSISGGGNEQY
>TRBV20-1
SARVHTTDTQY
>TRBV6-6
ASSPYRGSGYNEQF
>TRBV6-2/TRBV6-3
ASSYPRQGGNEQF
>TRBV29-1
SGGSGSPSTDTQY
>TRBV29-1
SVVFIRDRSSYEQY
>TRBV9
ASTNRGLRTDTQY
>TRBV29-1
SVEEALGLEGY
>TRBV6-1
ASSDGARLGGYT
>TRBV20-1
TTKRTGYGYT
>TRBV5-1
ASSLGLAGADEQY
>TRBV28
ASSFSQQETQY
>TRBV5-1
ASSWGRGPGNTIY
>TRBV28
ASSLWQGQETQY
>TRBV7-6
ASSINSLRRTDTQY
>TRBV20-1
SAWSGTIDNEQF
>TRBV20-1
SAGVRNIQY
>TRBV9
ASSVDPSGGSYNEQF
>TRBV5-6
ASTAPDSGTNVLT
>TRBV7-3
ASSLGRQGYNEQF
>TRBV6-6
ASGAGRDNEQF
>TRBV6-5
ASSYRETGSGDNGYT
>TRBV6-2/TRBV6-3
ASSFVGRAYGYT
>TRBV29-1
SMVGTSGRGEQY
>TRBV12-3/TRBV12-4
ASSWTGDNTEAF